This TCR beta chain was sequenced for a study of cytomegalovirus exposure and HLA in healthy donors. V was clipped by 4 bases and J by 2 bases; unmatched bases: 5. The CDR3 consists of 16 residues. Germline assignment: CDR1 SGHTA and CDR2 FQGNSA. 60 Vbeta and 13 Jbeta primers were used in PCR. The assay was immunoSEQ multiplex PCR, and TCRdb's table has in-frame clones only and misses some. Of 90,000 to 100,000 clones in the sample, about 74% were seen once. The chain combines TRBV7-2 with TRBJ2-7; 13 bases align to TRBD2. The clonotype originates from a male donor in good health and CMV-seronegative. Material: PBMCs. The CDR3 loop is CASSSGLAGLPYEQYF. The CDR3 nucleotides are TGTGCCAGCAGCTCGGGACTAGCGGGACTACCCTACGAGCAGTACTTC. The full variable domain, completed using reference TRBV7-2 and TRBJ2-7, is GAGVSQSPSNKVTEKGKDVELRCDPISGHTALYWYRQSLGQGLEFLIYFQGNSAPDKSGLPSDRFSAERTGGSVSTLTIQRTQQEDSAVYLCASSSGLAGLPYEQYFGPGTRLTVT.